Here is one T cell receptor beta chain with its context. The antigen is unknown. The data belong to a study of cytomegalovirus exposure and HLA in healthy donors. Overall study: The 120 or so validation repertoires and the roughly 680 first-cohort repertoires shared a platform, a later analysis reported. Whole-study findings and limits: According to the study, 160 or so TCR beta chains were cytomegalovirus-associated.

Germline lookup yields CDR1 SNHLY and CDR2 FYNNEI. There are 14 residues in the CDR3. Trimming pared 3 bases from V and 4 bases from J, leaving 10 bases between. TCRdb's copy holds only in-frame clones and misses some; the assay was immunoSEQ multiplex PCR. In the table there are under 200,000 clones, approximately 96% of which are singletons. The sequence came from a woman under 30 in good health and CMV-seronegative. The J gene is TRBJ2-1, the V gene TRBV2; D is possibly TRBD2 (6 bases). The sequenced material came from PBMCs. The CDR3 DNA reads as TGTGCCAGCAGTGATGTAGCGGAATACAATGAGCAGTTCTTC. It encodes CASSDVAEYNEQFF.